This T cell receptor beta chain emerged from a study of T cells after yellow fever vaccination. Points from the study as a whole: Subsequent booster samples again held most clones from primary vaccination (96% CD4, 85% to 90% CD8). Faster peaking, at day 5 versus 15, marked a secondary response that was weaker. The CD4 compartment and the CD8 compartment contained a small share of clonotypes in common.

UMIs and a universal primer site were added when TCR cDNA was made by 5'RACE template switching. TCRdb analysed the 5' RACE reads with MiXCR anew, one entry per CDR3 protein. Of roughly 150,000 distinct CDR3 sequences listed, roughly 8% are singletons. The sample holds many counts of this clonotype. Antigen: not known. V was clipped by 4 bases and J by 1 base, with 9 bases between them. The CDR3 contains 14 residues. CDR1 is SGHTA and CDR2 is FQGNSA in the germline V gene. This chain links TRBV7-2 with TRBJ2-3; D is uncertain. Sequences were derived from CD4+ T cells sorted from PBMCs, sampled 5 days after the yellow fever booster vaccination. The receptor was derived from a man younger than 40 who received the YFV17D yellow fever vaccine. The CDR3 protein is CASSWVVGTDTQYF. CDR3 sequence (DNA): TGTGCCAGCAGCTGGGTAGTTGGCACAGATACGCAGTATTTT. The full variable domain, rest sourced from reference TRBV7-2 and TRBJ2-3, is GAGVSQSPSNKVTEKGKDVELRCDPISGHTALYWYRQSLGQGLEFLIYFQGNSAPDKSGLPSDRFSAERTGGSVSTLTIQRTQQEDSAVYLCASSWVVGTDTQYFGPGTRLTVL.